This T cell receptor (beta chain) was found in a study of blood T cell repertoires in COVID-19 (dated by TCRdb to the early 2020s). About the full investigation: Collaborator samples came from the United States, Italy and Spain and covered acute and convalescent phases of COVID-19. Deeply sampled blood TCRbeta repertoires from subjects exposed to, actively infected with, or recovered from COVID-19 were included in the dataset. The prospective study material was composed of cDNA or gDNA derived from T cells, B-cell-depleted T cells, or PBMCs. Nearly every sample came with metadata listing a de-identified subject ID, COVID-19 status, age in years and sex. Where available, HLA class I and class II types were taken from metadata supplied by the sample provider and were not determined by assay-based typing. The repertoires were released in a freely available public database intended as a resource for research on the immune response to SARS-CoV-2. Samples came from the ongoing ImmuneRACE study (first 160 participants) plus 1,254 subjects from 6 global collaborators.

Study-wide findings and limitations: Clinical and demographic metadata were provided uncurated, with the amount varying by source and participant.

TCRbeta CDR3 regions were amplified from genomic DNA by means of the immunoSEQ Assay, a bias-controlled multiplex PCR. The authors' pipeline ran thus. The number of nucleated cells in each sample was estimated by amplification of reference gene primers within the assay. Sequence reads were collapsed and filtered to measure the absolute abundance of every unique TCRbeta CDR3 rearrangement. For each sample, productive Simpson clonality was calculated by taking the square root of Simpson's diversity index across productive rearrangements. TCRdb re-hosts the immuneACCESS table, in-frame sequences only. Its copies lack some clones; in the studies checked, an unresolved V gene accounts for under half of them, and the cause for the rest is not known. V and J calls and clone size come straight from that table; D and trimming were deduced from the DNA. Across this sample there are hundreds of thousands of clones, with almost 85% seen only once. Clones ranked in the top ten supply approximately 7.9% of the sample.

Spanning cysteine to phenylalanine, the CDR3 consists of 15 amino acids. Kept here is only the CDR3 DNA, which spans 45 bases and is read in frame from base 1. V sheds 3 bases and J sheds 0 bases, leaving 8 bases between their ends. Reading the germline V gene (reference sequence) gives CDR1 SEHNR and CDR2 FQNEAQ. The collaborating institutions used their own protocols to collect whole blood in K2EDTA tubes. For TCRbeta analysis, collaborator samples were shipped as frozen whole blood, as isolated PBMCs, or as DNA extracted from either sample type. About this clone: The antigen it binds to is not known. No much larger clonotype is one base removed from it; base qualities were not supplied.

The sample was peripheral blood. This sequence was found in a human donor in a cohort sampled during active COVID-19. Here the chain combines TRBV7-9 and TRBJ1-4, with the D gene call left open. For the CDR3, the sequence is CASSFPVATNEKLFF. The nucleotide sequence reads TGTGCCAGCAGCTTCCCTGTAGCAACTAATGAAAAACTGTTTTTT.